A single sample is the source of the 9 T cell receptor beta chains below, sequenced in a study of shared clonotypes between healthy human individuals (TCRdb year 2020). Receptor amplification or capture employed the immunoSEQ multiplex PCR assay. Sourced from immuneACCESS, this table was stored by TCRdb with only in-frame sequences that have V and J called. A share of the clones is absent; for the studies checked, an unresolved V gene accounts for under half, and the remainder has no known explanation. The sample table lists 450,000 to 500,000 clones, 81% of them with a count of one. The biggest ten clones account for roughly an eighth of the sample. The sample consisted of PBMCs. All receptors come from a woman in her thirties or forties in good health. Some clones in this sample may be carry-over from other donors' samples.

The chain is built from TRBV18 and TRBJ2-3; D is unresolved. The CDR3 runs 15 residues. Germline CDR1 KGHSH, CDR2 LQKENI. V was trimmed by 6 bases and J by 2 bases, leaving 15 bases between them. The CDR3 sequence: CASSPQRLLTDTQYF. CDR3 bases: TGTGCCAGCTCCCCCCAAAGACTCCTCACAGATACGCAGTATTTT.

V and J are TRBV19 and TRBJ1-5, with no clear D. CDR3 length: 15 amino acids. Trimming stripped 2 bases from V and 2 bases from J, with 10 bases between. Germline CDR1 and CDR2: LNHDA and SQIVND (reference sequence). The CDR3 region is CASSIQWGGNQPQHF. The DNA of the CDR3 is TGTGCCAGTAGTATACAGTGGGGTGGCAATCAGCCCCAGCATTTT.

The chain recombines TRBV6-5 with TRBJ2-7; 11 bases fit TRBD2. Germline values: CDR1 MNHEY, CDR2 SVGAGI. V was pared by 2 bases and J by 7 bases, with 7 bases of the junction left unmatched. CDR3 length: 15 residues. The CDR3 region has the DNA TGTGCCAGCAGTTACCGGGCTAGCGGGAGGCGAGAGCAGTACTTC. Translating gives CASSYRASGRREQYF.

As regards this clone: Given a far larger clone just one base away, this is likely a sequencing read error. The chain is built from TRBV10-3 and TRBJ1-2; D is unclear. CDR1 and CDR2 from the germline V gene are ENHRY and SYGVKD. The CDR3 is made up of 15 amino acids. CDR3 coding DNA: TGTGTCATCAGTGAGAGGCAGCCCGCTGGCTATGGCTACACCTTC. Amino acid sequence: CVISERQPAGYGYTF.

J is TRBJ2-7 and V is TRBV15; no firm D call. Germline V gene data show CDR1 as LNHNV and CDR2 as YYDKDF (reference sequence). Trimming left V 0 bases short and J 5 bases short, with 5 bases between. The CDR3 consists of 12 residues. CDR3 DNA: TGTGCCACCAGCAGAGATCGACACGAGCAGTACTTC. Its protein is CATSRDRHEQYF.

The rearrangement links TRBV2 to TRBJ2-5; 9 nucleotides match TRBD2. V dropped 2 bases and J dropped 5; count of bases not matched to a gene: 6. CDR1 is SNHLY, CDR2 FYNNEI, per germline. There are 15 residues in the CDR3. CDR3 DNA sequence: TGTGCCAGCAGTGAACCAGCGGGAGGAGCTGAGACCCAGTACTTC. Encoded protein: CASSEPAGGAETQYF.

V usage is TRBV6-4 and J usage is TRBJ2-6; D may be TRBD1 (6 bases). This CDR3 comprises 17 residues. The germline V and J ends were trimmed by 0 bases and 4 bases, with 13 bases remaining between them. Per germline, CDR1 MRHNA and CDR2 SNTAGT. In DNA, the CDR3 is TGTGCCAGCAGTGACTCCGGCAGGGGCGACGGGGCCAACGTCCTGACTTTC. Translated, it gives CASSDSGRGDGANVLTF.

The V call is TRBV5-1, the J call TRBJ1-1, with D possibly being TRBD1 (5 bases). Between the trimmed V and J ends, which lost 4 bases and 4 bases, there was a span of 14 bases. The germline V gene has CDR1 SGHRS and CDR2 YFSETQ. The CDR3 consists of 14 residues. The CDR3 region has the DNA TGCGCCAGCAGCACAGACAGCGGCGGCACTGAAGCTTTCTTT. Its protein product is CASSTDSGGTEAFF. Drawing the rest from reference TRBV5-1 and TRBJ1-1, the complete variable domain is KAGVTQTPRYLIKTRGQQVTLSCSPISGHRSVSWYQQTPGQGLQFLFEYFSETQRNKGNFPGRFSGRQFSNSRSEMNVSTLELGDSALYLCASSTDSGGTEAFFGQGTRLTVV.

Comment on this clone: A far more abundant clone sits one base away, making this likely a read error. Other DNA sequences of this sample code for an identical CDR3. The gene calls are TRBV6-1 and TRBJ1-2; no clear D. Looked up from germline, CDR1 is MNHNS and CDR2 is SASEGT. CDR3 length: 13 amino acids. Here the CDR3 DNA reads TGTGCCAGCAGTCCAGTAGCGGAAGATGGCTACACATTC. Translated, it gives CASSPVAEDGYTF.